These T cell receptor beta chains were read from a single sample in a study of CD8 T cell repertoires and HIV-1 epitope variants. Profiled with immunoSEQ multiplex PCR; TCRdb holds only in-frame clones, not every one. The table includes about 95,000 clones, over 70% detected once. Sample: uncultured baseline CD8+ T cells from peripheral blood mononuclear cells (PBMCs). The receptor set was obtained from a male donor with HIV. The conserved cysteine and the conserved F or W are not part of the CDR3 here.

j_call | v_call | cdr3_length | cdr3_aa
TRBJ2-2 | TRBV5-1 | 13 | ASSYTGTNTGELF
TRBJ2-3 | TRBV5-1 | 11 | ASSPVLTDTQY
TRBJ1-4 | TRBV5-6 | 11 | ASSLGPGEKLF
TRBJ2-2 | TRBV7-7 | 13 | ASSFQSPNTGELF
TRBJ2-4 | TRBV13 | 10 | ASSDTDRPQY
TRBJ2-1 | TRBV5-6 | 12 | ASRGLAGYGEQF
TRBJ1-5 | TRBV18 | 12 | ASSADGINQPQH
TRBJ2-2 | TRBV19 | 17 | ATGTPGLRKQLNTGELF
TRBJ2-7 | TRBV10-2 | 13 | ASSDNRYSSYEQY
TRBJ2-5 | TRBV7-9 | 10 | ASSLDQETQY
TRBJ2-5 | TRBV4-1 | 13 | ASSSAGIDQETQY
TRBJ2-2 | TRBV5-1 | 15 | ASSFGGDPGGTGELF
TRBJ1-2 | TRBV19 | 11 | ASSRRQGDGYT
TRBJ2-7 | TRBV27 | 14 | ASSSGTSGGTAEQY
TRBJ2-7 | TRBV27 | 13 | ASSGAGGPLYEQY
TRBJ1-4 | TRBV4-1 | 14 | ASSQSPFYTNEKLF
TRBJ2-3 | TRBV30 | 10 | AWSGGSDTQY
TRBJ2-5 | TRBV28 | 13 | ASRTLRAGPETQY
TRBJ2-1 | TRBV29-1 | 11 | SVRQGAGNEQF
TRBJ1-5 | TRBV6-1 | 12 | ASSSTVGNQPQH
TRBJ1-6 | TRBV30 | 12 | AWSVLAVNSPLH
TRBJ1-1 | TRBV7-9 | 11 | ASSLARATEAF
TRBJ2-7 | TRBV28 | 15 | ASSSSRDIHSSYEQY
TRBJ1-1 | TRBV6-1 | 10 | ASSEAGGEAF
TRBJ2-6 | TRBV7-2 | 14 | ASTRDRKTGANVLT
TRBJ1-5 | TRBV6-1 | 9 | ASSEYQPQH
TRBJ2-5 | TRBV18 | 13 | ASSPIAGKGETQY
TRBJ2-5 | TRBV25-1 | 10 | ASSGWGETQY
TRBJ1-5 | TRBV6-5 | 11 | ASSRDSNQPQH
TRBJ2-7 | TRBV19 | 11 | ASSVGTNYEQY
TRBJ2-5 | TRBV28 | 12 | ASRRLAGGLSQY
TRBJ1-5 | TRBV19 | 14 | ASSTIQGNSNQPQH
TRBJ2-3 | TRBV27 | 15 | ASSSRTSGRVVDTQY
TRBJ1-6 | TRBV7-9 | 13 | ASSLGGQNNSPLH
TRBJ2-7 | TRBV5-5 | 13 | ASSFEERPGDEQY
TRBJ1-4 | TRBV9 | 13 | ASSGRTGGGEKLF
TRBJ1-3 | TRBV6-6 | 13 | ASNPTASTGNTIY
TRBJ1-5 | TRBV6-1 | 12 | ASRREMGNQPQH
TRBJ2-7 | TRBV19 | 12 | ASSQGTGAREQY
TRBJ1-1 | TRBV7-6 | 16 | ASSLVAYGQGMNTEAF
TRBJ2-5 | TRBV28 | 13 | ASSLPLSLIKTQY